Below are 10 T cell receptor beta chains sequenced from a single sample in a study of preoperative IRX-2 immunotherapy in early breast cancer. Treatment indicated: preoperative locoregional IRX-2 cytokine immunotherapy. The repertoire was sequenced with immunoSEQ multiplex PCR; TCRdb's copy has only in-frame clones and lacks some. The sample includes approximately 98,000 clones, just over 85% of them seen just once. The starting material was tumor tissue, obtained after IRX-2 immunotherapy. The receptor set was obtained from a human donor with breast cancer.

The J gene is TRBJ1-3, the V gene TRBV29-1, with D perhaps matching TRBD1 (5 bases). V was pared by 7 bases and J by 4 bases, with 14 bases between. The CDR3 sequence is 13 residues long. Germline CDR1 reads SQVTM; CDR2 reads ANQGSEA. CDR3 region: CSARGDGGNTIYF. CDR3 in DNA: TGCAGCGCCCGGGGGGACGGCGGAAACACCATATATTTT.

The rearrangement joins TRBV6-8 to TRBJ1-6, with D unclear. The germline V and J ends were trimmed by 2 bases and 10 bases, with 9 bases remaining between them. This CDR3 has 13 amino acids. The germline CDR1 and CDR2 sequences are MNHGY and SAAAGT. The CDR3 DNA sequence: TGTGCCAGCAGTTACCGGGAAAGGTCACCCCTCCACTTT. Its protein product is CASSYRERSPLHF.

The chain recombines TRBV6-8 with TRBJ1-3; D gene unclear. The germline V gene has CDR1 MNHGY and CDR2 SAAAGT. CDR3 size: 16 residues. Between the trimmed V and J ends, which lost 0 bases and 0 bases, there was a span of 9 bases. CDR3 nucleotide sequence: TGTGCCAGCAGTTACTCACGCAGCCGCTCTGGAAACACCATATATTTT. Protein product: CASSYSRSRSGNTIYF.

This clone was recorded once. V is TRBV28 and J is TRBJ2-7; TRBD2 agrees at 8 bases. V gave up 2 bases and J gave up 4 bases; unmatched junction bases: 10. Looked up from germline, CDR1 is MDHEN and CDR2 is SYDVKM. The CDR3 consists of 16 residues. The CDR3 here is CASSLPGGGQGYEQYF. CDR3 nucleotides: TGTGCCAGCAGTTTACCGGGAGGGGGACAAGGTTACGAGCAGTACTTC.

The chain uses TRBV7-1 and TRBJ2-3; D is unclear. TRBV7-1 is flagged as an ORF with uncertain function. CDR3 length: 13 amino acids. V was cut by 4 bases and J by 6 bases, with 11 bases left in between. For the CDR3, the DNA is TGTGCCAGCAGCTTAGGTCCTAGGGATACGCAGTATTTT. This encodes CASSLGPRDTQYF.

The CDR3 coding sequence is TGTGCCAGTAGGACGGAATTAGGTCGGAGTAGGGATGAGCAGTTCTTC. Encoded protein: CASRTELGRSRDEQFF. The V gene is TRBV19, the J gene TRBJ2-1, with D unresolved. The germline gives CDR1 LNHDA, CDR2 SQIVND (reference sequence). The V end was cut by 6 bases, the J end by 8 bases, with 23 bases between. The length of the CDR3 is 16 residues.

The chain couples TRBV7-2 to TRBJ2-1, with D maybe TRBD2 (6 bases). Trimming took 6 bases from V and 5 from J, leaving 20 bases between them. The CDR3 extends over 16 amino acids. Germline loops: CDR1 SGHTA, CDR2 FQGNSA. The CDR3 DNA sequence: TGTGCCAGCAGTCATTTCGGCGGGACGGCGAACAATGAGCAGTTCTTC. Encoded protein: CASSHFGGTANNEQFF.

This chain uses TRBV28 with TRBJ2-5, with D possibly TRBD1 on 5 matching bases. Germline loops: CDR1 MDHEN, CDR2 SYDVKM. The V end lost 6 bases, the J end lost 4 bases, and 12 bases lay between the germline ends. The CDR3 length is 13 residues. Here the CDR3 reads CASSSGLRETQYF. CDR3 in DNA: TGTGCCAGCAGCTCAGGGTTACGAGAGACCCAGTACTTC.

The rearrangement joins TRBV5-1 to TRBJ2-7, with a weak D call TRBD1 (6 bases). This CDR3 contains 14 residues. The germline gives CDR1 SGHRS, CDR2 YFSETQ. The V gene lost 4 bases and the J gene lost 5 bases, with 16 bases spanning the gap. CDR3 region: CASSHTQGNDEQYF. CDR3 DNA: TGCGCCAGCAGCCACACACAGGGAAATGACGAGCAGTACTTC. Combining the CDR3 with reference TRBV5-1 and TRBJ2-7 gives the whole variable domain KAGVTQTPRYLIKTRGQQVTLSCSPISGHRSVSWYQQTPGQGLQFLFEYFSETQRNKGNFPGRFSGRQFSNSRSEMNVSTLELGDSALYLCASSHTQGNDEQYFGPGTRLTVT.

The CDR3 loop reads CASSSTSGSKQETQYF. The CDR3 DNA sequence: TGTGCCAGCAGTTCCACTAGCGGGAGCAAACAAGAGACCCAGTACTTC. The chain combines TRBV28 with TRBJ2-5, with TRBD2 matching over 11 bases. The germline CDR1 and CDR2 sequences are MDHEN and SYDVKM. The length of the CDR3 is 16 residues. The ends lost 4 bases at V and 2 bases at J; junction bases unmatched: 6.